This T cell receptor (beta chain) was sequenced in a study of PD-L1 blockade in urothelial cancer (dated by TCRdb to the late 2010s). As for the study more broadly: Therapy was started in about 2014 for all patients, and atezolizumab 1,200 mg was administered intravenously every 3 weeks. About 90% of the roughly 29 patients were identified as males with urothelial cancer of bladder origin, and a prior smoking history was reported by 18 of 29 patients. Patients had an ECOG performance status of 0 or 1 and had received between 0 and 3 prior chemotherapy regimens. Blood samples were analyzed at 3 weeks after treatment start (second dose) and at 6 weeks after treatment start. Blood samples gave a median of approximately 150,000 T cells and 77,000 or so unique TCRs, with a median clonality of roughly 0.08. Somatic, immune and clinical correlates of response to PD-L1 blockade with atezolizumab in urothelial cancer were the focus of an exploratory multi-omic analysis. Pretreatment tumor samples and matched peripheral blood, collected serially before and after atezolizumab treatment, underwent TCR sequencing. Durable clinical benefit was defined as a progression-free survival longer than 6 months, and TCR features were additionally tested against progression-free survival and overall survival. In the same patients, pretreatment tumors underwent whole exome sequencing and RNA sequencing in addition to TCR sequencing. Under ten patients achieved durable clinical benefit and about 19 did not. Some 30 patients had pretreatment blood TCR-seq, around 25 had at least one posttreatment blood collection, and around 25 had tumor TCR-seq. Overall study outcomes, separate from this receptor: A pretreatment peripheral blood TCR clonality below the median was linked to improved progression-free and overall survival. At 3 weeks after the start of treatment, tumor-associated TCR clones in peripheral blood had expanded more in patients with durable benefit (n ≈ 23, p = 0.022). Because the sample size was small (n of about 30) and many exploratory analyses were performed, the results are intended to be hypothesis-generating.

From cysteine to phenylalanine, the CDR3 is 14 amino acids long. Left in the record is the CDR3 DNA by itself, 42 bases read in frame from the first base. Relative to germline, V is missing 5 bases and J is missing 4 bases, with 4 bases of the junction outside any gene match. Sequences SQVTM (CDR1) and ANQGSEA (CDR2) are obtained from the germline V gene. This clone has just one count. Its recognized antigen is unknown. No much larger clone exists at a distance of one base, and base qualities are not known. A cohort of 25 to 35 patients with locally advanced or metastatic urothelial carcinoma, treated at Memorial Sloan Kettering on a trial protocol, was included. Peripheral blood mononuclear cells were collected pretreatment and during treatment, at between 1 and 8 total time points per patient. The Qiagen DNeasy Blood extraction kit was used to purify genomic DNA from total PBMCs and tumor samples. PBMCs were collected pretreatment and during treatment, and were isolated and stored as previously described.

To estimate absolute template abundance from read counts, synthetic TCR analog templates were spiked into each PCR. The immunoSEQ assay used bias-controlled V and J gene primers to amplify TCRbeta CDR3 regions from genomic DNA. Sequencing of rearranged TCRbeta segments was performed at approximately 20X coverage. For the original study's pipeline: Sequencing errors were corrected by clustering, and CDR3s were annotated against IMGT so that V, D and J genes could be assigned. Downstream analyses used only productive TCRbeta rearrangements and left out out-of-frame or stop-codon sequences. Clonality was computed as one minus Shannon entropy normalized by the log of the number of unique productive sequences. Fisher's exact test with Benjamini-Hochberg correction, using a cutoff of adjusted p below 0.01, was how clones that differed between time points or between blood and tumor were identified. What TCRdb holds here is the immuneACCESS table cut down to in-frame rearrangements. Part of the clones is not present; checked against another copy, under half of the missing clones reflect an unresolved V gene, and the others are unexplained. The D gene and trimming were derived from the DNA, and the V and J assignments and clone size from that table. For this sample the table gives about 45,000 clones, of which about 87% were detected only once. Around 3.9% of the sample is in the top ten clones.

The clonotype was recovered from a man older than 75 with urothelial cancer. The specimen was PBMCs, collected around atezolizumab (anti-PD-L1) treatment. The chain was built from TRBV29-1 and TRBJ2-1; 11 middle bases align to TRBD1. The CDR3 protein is CSVPGQGAYNEQFF. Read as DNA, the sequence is TGCAGCGTTCCAGGACAGGGGGCGTACAATGAGCAGTTCTTC.